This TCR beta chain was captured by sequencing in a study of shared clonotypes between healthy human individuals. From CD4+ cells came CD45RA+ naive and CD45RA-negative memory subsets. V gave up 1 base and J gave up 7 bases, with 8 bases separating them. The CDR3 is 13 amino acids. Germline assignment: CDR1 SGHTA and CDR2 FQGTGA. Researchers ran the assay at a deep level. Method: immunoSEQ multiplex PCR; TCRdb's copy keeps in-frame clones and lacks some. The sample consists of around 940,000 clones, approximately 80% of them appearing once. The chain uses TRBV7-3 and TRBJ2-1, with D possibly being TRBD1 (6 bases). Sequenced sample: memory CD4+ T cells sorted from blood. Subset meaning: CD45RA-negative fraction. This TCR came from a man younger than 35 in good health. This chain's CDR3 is CASSLNRGNEQFF. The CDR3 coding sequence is TGTGCCAGCAGCTTAAATAGGGGGAATGAGCAGTTCTTC. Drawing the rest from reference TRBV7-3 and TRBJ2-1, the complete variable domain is GAGVSQTPSNKVTEKGKYVELRCDPISGHTALYWYRQSLGQGPEFLIYFQGTGAADDSGLPNDRFFAVRPEGSVSTLKIQRTERGDSAVYLCASSLNRGNEQFFGPGTRLTVL.